This is a list of T cell receptor beta chains from one sample in a study of B cell selection in AIRE deficiency. TCRdb keeps only in-frame clones here, not all; method: immunoSEQ multiplex PCR. Of roughly 25,000 clones in the sample, around 95% were seen once. The specimen was CD4+CD127+ conventional T cells sorted from PBMCs. These receptor sequences come from a human donor in good health. The CDR3 runs from the conserved cysteine through the conserved F or W. The order of the fields is V gene, D gene, J gene, clone size, CDR3 protein, CDR3 DNA. A D gene is named only where the DNA matches it firmly. Clone size is shown for a subset of rows, as once, few, many or a class of expanded clone.

>TRBV19|TRBD1|TRBJ1-6|-
CATEDRANSPLHF
TGTGCCACTGAGGACAGGGCGAATTCACCCCTCCACTTT
>TRBV7-9|-|TRBJ1-3|-
CASSLGPIVSGNTIYF
TGTGCCAGCAGCTTAGGCCCAATCGTCTCTGGAAACACCATATATTTT
>TRBV6-1|-|TRBJ1-2|-
CASGVRGANYGYTF
TGTGCCAGCGGAGTGCGGGGGGCTAACTATGGCTACACCTTC
>TRBV10-3|-|TRBJ1-2|-
CAISEDSPNYGYTF
TGTGCCATCAGTGAAGACAGTCCTAACTATGGCTACACCTTC
>TRBV18|-|TRBJ2-1|-
CASSQGEPNEQFF
TGTGCCAGCTCACAGGGGGAACCAAATGAGCAGTTCTTC
>TRBV6-6|-|TRBJ1-2|-
CASSYSIGPGSDGYTF
TGTGCCAGCAGTTACTCGATAGGGCCAGGATCTGATGGCTACACCTTC
>TRBV4-2|-|TRBJ1-5|once
CASAWFGNQPQHF
TGTGCCAGCGCATGGTTCGGCAATCAGCCCCAGCATTTT
>TRBV6-1|TRBD1|TRBJ1-2|-
CASRETGGLGYTF
TGTGCCAGCAGAGAGACAGGGGGCCTTGGCTACACCTTC
>TRBV12-5|-|TRBJ2-7|-
CASGFKTGYEQYF
TGTGCTAGTGGTTTTAAGACGGGCTACGAGCAGTACTTC
>TRBV7-8|TRBD2|TRBJ2-1|-
CASSTRTSGGGTKINEQFF
TGTGCCAGCAGCACCAGGACTAGCGGGGGGGGGACTAAAATAAATGAGCAGTTCTTC
>TRBV9|-|TRBJ1-2|-
CASSPGPGENYGYTF
TGTGCCAGCAGCCCAGGGCCAGGGGAGAACTATGGCTACACCTTC
>TRBV4-2|TRBD1|TRBJ2-2|-
CASTRKGQGSNTGELFF
TGTGCCAGCACACGAAAGGGACAGGGTTCGAACACCGGGGAGCTGTTTTTT
>TRBV4-1|TRBD1|TRBJ1-2|-
CASSQGQGTNYGYTF
TGCGCCAGCAGCCAAGGACAGGGGACTAACTATGGCTACACCTTC
>TRBV18|-|TRBJ1-2|once
CASSPPNRGSGYGYTF
TGTGCCAGCTCACCACCCAATAGGGGATCCGGCTATGGCTACACCTTC
>TRBV5-1|TRBD1|TRBJ2-7|-
CASSLVAGGDEQYF
TGCGCCAGCAGTTTGGTTGCAGGGGGCGACGAGCAGTACTTC